The rows below give T cell receptor beta chains drawn from one sample of a study of cytomegalovirus exposure and HLA in healthy donors. Clones were sequenced by immunoSEQ multiplex PCR, and TCRdb holds only the in-frame ones, with some missing. The sample has approximately 290,000 clones; 80% are singletons. Material: PBMCs. The receptors stem from a girl aged 2 to 10 in good health and CMV-seronegative. The CDR3 runs from the conserved cysteine through the conserved F or W. The order of the fields is J gene, D gene, CDR3 length, clone size, V gene, CDR3 DNA, CDR3 protein. D genes are given only for firm matches. Not all rows give a size; the values are once, few, many and, for expanded clones, a class.

J: TRBJ1-6
D: .
length: 16
size: .
V: TRBV19
DNA: TGTGCCAGTAGTGGACCGGCGGGCAGAGATAATTCACCCCTCCACTTT
CDR3: CASSGPAGRDNSPLHF

J: TRBJ2-7
D: .
length: 13
size: .
V: TRBV11-2
DNA: TGTGCCAGCAGCTTAGCAGTTTCCTACGAGCAGTACTTC
CDR3: CASSLAVSYEQYF

J: TRBJ2-7
D: .
length: 13
size: .
V: TRBV28
DNA: TGTGCCAGCAGTTTAGGGTCCGGGGACGAGCAGTACTTC
CDR3: CASSLGSGDEQYF

J: TRBJ1-5
D: .
length: 14
size: .
V: TRBV28
DNA: TGTGCCAGCAGTTTAGGGGCTCGAGTGCAGCCCCAGCATTTT
CDR3: CASSLGARVQPQHF

J: TRBJ1-5
D: .
length: 12
size: .
V: TRBV15
DNA: TGTGCCACCAGCAGAGATCCCGGGCCCCAGCATTTT
CDR3: CATSRDPGPQHF

J: TRBJ1-5
D: TRBD1
length: 13
size: .
V: TRBV23-1
DNA: TGCGCCAGCTCTGGACAGGGGGATCAGCCCCAGCATTTT
CDR3: CASSGQGDQPQHF

J: TRBJ2-6
D: .
length: 14
size: .
V: TRBV2
DNA: TGTGCCAGCAGGAAGGAGTCTGGGGCCAACGTCCTGACTTTC
CDR3: CASRKESGANVLTF

J: TRBJ1-2
D: .
length: 13
size: .
V: TRBV6-1
DNA: TGTGCCAGCAGTGTGGAGGGTGGCTATGGCTACACCTTC
CDR3: CASSVEGGYGYTF

J: TRBJ1-3
D: .
length: 11
size: .
V: TRBV25-1
DNA: TGTGCCAGCGCAAGCGGAAACACCATATATTTT
CDR3: CASASGNTIYF

J: TRBJ1-4
D: .
length: 14
size: .
V: TRBV19
DNA: TGTGCCAGTAGTATGCACAGGAGAAATGAAAAACTGTTTTTT
CDR3: CASSMHRRNEKLFF

J: TRBJ1-2
D: .
length: 15
size: .
V: TRBV7-6
DNA: TGTGCCAGCAGCTTAGTAGTGGGCAGTAACTATGGCTACACCTTC
CDR3: CASSLVVGSNYGYTF

J: TRBJ1-1
D: .
length: 13
size: .
V: TRBV9
DNA: TGTGCCAGCAGCGTAGCGGGGAACACTGAAGCTTTCTTT
CDR3: CASSVAGNTEAFF

J: TRBJ2-6
D: .
length: 18
size: .
V: TRBV5-1
DNA: TGCGCCAGCAGCTCCACCCCCGTGGGACTCTTAGGGGCCAACGTCCTGACTTTC
CDR3: CASSSTPVGLLGANVLTF

J: TRBJ2-7
D: .
length: 14
size: .
V: TRBV5-1
DNA: TGCGCCAGCAGCTTTACAGGGCCCTCCTACGAGCAGTACTTC
CDR3: CASSFTGPSYEQYF

J: TRBJ2-1
D: TRBD2
length: 16
size: once
V: TRBV5-1
DNA: TGCGCCAGCAGCTTGGGGTCCGGCGGGAGGGCTTTTGAGCAGTTCTTC
CDR3: CASSLGSGGRAFEQFF

J: TRBJ1-1
D: .
length: 10
size: .
V: TRBV2
DNA: TGTGCCAGCGCGGGGAAGAAGCCTTTCTTT
CDR3: CASAGKKPFF

J: TRBJ1-2
D: TRBD1
length: 15
size: .
V: TRBV2
DNA: TGTGCCAGCCAGGGGATCCGGGACAGGGGAAGTCGCTACACCTTC
CDR3: CASQGIRDRGSRYTF

J: TRBJ1-4
D: TRBD1
length: 14
size: once
V: TRBV11-2
DNA: TGTGCCAGCAGCTTCGACAGGGTCTATGAAAAACTGTTTTTT
CDR3: CASSFDRVYEKLFF

J: TRBJ1-1
D: .
length: 15
size: .
V: TRBV5-4
DNA: TGTGCCAGCAGCCCGGCCCCCGCCAGGGACACTGAAGCTTTCTTT
CDR3: CASSPAPARDTEAFF

J: TRBJ1-2
D: TRBD1
length: 13
size: .
V: TRBV10-1
DNA: TGCGCCAGCACCCGGACAGGGGGCTATGGCTACACCTTC
CDR3: CASTRTGGYGYTF

J: TRBJ2-2
D: TRBD2
length: 16
size: few
V: TRBV5-1
DNA: TGCGCCAGCAGCTTTACCGGGGGGGCAATACCCGGGGAGCTGTTTTTT
CDR3: CASSFTGGAIPGELFF

J: TRBJ1-5
D: .
length: 14
size: .
V: TRBV7-9
DNA: TGTGCCAGCAGTTCAAAGGGGGAAGGACAGCCCCAGCATTTT
CDR3: CASSSKGEGQPQHF

J: TRBJ2-1
D: TRBD2
length: 16
size: few
V: TRBV12-5
DNA: TGTGCTAGTGGTTTGGTCGAGCGGGGGGGCTACAATGAGCAGTTCTTC
CDR3: CASGLVERGGYNEQFF

J: TRBJ1-1
D: .
length: 12
size: .
V: TRBV27
DNA: TGTGCCAGCAGTTCTAACGACAGGGAAGCTTTCTTT
CDR3: CASSSNDREAFF

J: TRBJ2-7
D: .
length: 12
size: .
V: TRBV7-6
DNA: TGTGCCAGCAGCTGGTACGGCTACGAGCAGTACTTC
CDR3: CASSWYGYEQYF

J: TRBJ1-3
D: .
length: 15
size: .
V: TRBV9
DNA: TGTGCCAGCAGCGCGGGGGGGCAGTCTGGAAACACCATATATTTT
CDR3: CASSAGGQSGNTIYF

J: TRBJ2-4
D: TRBD1
length: 13
size: few
V: TRBV5-1
DNA: TGCGCCAGCAGCTTAGACAGGGGAAACATTCAGTACTTC
CDR3: CASSLDRGNIQYF